This record looks at one TCR beta chain sequence and its context. Its antigen is undetermined. TCRdb keeps only in-frame clones here, not all; method: immunoSEQ multiplex PCR. This table holds under 35,000 clones, about 95% found once. The data were taken from a study of T cell clones after liver transplantation. The study's findings and limits: These preliminary findings come from unstandardized post-transplant sampling times.

The V gene's germline CDR1 is SGDLS and CDR2 YYNGEE. V was cut by 4 bases and J by 3 bases, with 17 bases left in between. The CDR3 spans 15 residues. This receptor was identified in a human patient who received a liver transplant. T cells may partly derive from the graft donor. The sequencing used CD8+ T cells from blood, collected 12 months after liver transplant. The gene calls are TRBV9 and TRBJ2-7, with a possible D match to TRBD2 (6 bases). CDR3 amino acids: CASSSGGTPVYEQYF. CDR3 in DNA: TGTGCCAGCAGCTCGGGCGGGACGCCAGTCTACGAGCAGTACTTC.